These 16 T cell receptor beta chains originate from one sample sequenced in a study of CD8 T cells in ankylosing spondylitis. Study-wide results and caveats: Apparently characteristic of ankylosing spondylitis blood was a TCR beta motif (fewer than ten highly homologous variants).

Their specific antigens are unknown. TCRdb used MiXCR to reprocess the 5' RACE reads, holding one entry per CDR3 protein. This table holds roughly 350,000 distinct CDR3 sequences, 6.5% to 10% found once. Sequencing used blood, either unsorted or a sorted T cell fraction (not recorded which). The receptors originated from a male donor with ankylosing spondylitis.

This chain connects TRBV12-3 or TRBV12-4 to TRBJ2-1; 7 bases align to TRBD2. This CDR3 is 15 amino acids long. V dropped 7 bases and J dropped 8; count of bases not matched to a gene: 14. The CDR3 reads CASIGGGSWVDEQFF. CDR3 DNA sequence: TGTGCCAGCATTGGTGGCGGGAGCTGGGTGGATGAGCAGTTCTTC.

The chain recombines TRBV5-5 with TRBJ1-4; 9 nucleotides match TRBD1. The CDR3 covers 14 residues. Looked up from germline, CDR1 is SGHKS and CDR2 is YYEKEE (reference sequence). V gave up 4 bases and J gave up 6 bases; unmatched junction bases: 4. DNA for the CDR3: TGTGCCAGCAGCATGGGACAGGGATATGAAAAACTGTTTTTT. It codes for CASSMGQGYEKLFF.

Ten or more counts support this clonotype. This chain connects TRBV7-6 to TRBJ1-2; TRBD1 is a possible D gene (5 bases). Trimming cost V 5 bases and J 4 bases, with 11 bases left between them. The CDR3 contains 13 residues. The germline CDR1 and CDR2 sequences are SGHVS and FNYEAQ. The CDR3 region has the DNA TGTGCCAGCAGCGTCGGGACCGGCTATGGCTACACCTTC. This sequence encodes CASSVGTGYGYTF.

This clonotype occurred many times. The J gene is TRBJ2-2, the V gene TRBV10-3; D not certain. The germline CDR1 and CDR2 sequences are ENHRY and SYGVKD. This CDR3 region has 16 residues. V dropped 0 bases and J dropped 1 base, with 9 bases sitting between them. The CDR3 nucleotides read TGTGCCATCAGTGAGTCGGGTCGGCTGAACACCGGGGAGCTGTTTTTT. It specifies CAISESGRLNTGELFF.

This clonotype appeared many times. The rearrangement links TRBV29-1 to TRBJ2-6; a weak D match, TRBD2 (6 bases). Germline assignment: CDR1 SQVTM and CDR2 ANQGSEA. The CDR3 sequence is 13 residues long. V gave up 7 bases and J gave up 0 bases, with 7 bases separating them. The DNA for the CDR3 is TGCAGCGCGGGGGACTCTGGGGCCAACGTCCTGACTTTC. As protein: CSAGDSGANVLTF.

This clonotype was counted ten times or more. The CDR3 nucleotides are TGTGCCAGCAGCGTCGGGACAGGGGGATTATTTGGAAACACCATATATTTT. Translation gives CASSVGTGGLFGNTIYF. The chain employs TRBV7-9 and TRBJ1-3; 11 positions match TRBD1. Germline V gene sequence: CDR1 SEHNR, CDR2 FQNEAQ (reference sequence). Unmatched junction bases numbered 9, after V lost 5 bases and J lost 3 bases. This CDR3 is built from 17 residues.

This clonotype was observed a handful of times. This chain connects TRBV3-1 to TRBJ1-4; D is unresolved. Trimming left V 1 base short and J 7 bases short, with 4 bases between. CDR3 length equals 12 residues. The germline CDR1 and CDR2 sequences are LGHDT and YNNKEL (reference sequence). This CDR3 is CASSQGIEKLFF. CDR3 DNA: TGTGCCAGCAGCCAAGGAATTGAAAAACTGTTTTTT. Combining the CDR3 with reference TRBV3-1 and TRBJ1-4 gives the whole variable domain DTAVSQTPKYLVTQMGNDKSIKCEQNLGHDTMYWYKQDSKKFLKIMFSYNNKELIINETVPNRFSPKSPDKAHLNLHINSLELGDSAVYFCASSQGIEKLFFGSGTQLSVL.

This clonotype turned up a few times. The V call is TRBV11-2, the J call TRBJ2-5; 8 nucleotides agree with TRBD1. CDR3 length: 18 residues. Looked up from germline, CDR1 is SGHAT and CDR2 is FQNNGV. The trim removed 1 base at V and 5 bases at J, leaving 15 bases unmatched. CDR3 sequence reads: CASSLVVTRAGGRETQYF. In DNA form, the CDR3 reads TGTGCCAGCAGCTTAGTAGTCACTAGGGCAGGGGGCAGGGAGACCCAGTACTTC.

In its sample, this clonotype was seen a few times. The gene calls are TRBV6-5 and TRBJ2-3; D gene unclear. Trimming removed 3 bases at V and 2 bases at J, with 9 bases between. Per the germline V gene, CDR1 is MNHEY and CDR2 is SVGAGI. The CDR3 runs 14 residues. DNA of the CDR3: TGTGCCAGCAGTTATGCCGGATTCACAGATACGCAGTATTTT. This translates into CASSYAGFTDTQYF.

This clonotype occurred many times. V is TRBV7-3 and J is TRBJ1-6; TRBD1 might be the D (5 bases). Trimming left V 1 base short and J 10 bases short, with 17 bases between. Germline CDR1 and CDR2: SGHTA and FQGTGA. This CDR3 has 16 residues. CDR3 nucleotides: TGTGCCAGCAGCTTAAATGTGGCAGGGACTGGGTCACCCCTCCACTTT. Translation: CASSLNVAGTGSPLHF.

The table lists this clonotype with many counts. The genes are TRBV28 and TRBJ2-5; D is undetermined. CDR3 size: 15 residues. V gave up 6 bases and J gave up 7 bases, with 21 bases separating them. CDR1 and CDR2 from the germline V gene are MDHEN and SYDVKM. The CDR3 is CASSSFTASKVTQYF. In nucleotides, the CDR3 is TGTGCCAGCAGCTCTTTCACAGCCTCCAAAGTGACCCAGTACTTC.

This clonotype was detected many times. V is TRBV6-1 and J is TRBJ1-2; D remains unclear. Germline loops: CDR1 MNHNS, CDR2 SASEGT. Between the trimmed V and J ends, which lost 5 bases and 6 bases, there was a span of 19 bases. The CDR3 covers 15 residues. In DNA, the CDR3 is TGTGCCAGCAGTCCATACAGTCTCTCCGTCGATGGCTACACCTTC. Its protein product is CASSPYSLSVDGYTF.

This clonotype occurred once. The chain is built from TRBV3-1 and TRBJ2-1, with 8 bases that match TRBD2. Germline V gene data show CDR1 as LGHDT and CDR2 as YNNKEL (reference sequence). The CDR3 has 19 residues. The CDR3 nucleotides read TGTACCTGCAGCCCAGCGGGAGCGAAAGTTACCGCTACGTACAATGAGCAGTTCTTC. Its protein is CTCSPAGAKVTATYNEQFF.

This clonotype showed up just a few times. The rearrangement joins TRBV28 to TRBJ2-1, with 8 nucleotides matching TRBD2. Germline values: CDR1 MDHEN, CDR2 SYDVKM. The CDR3 spans 14 residues. Trimming at V came to 5 bases and at J to 7 bases, leaving 7 bases not matched to a gene. The CDR3 region has the DNA TGTGCCAGCAGTACCCGGGGGGGGGAAAATGAGCAGTTCTTC. Its translation: CASSTRGGENEQFF.

The J gene is TRBJ2-3, the V gene TRBV12-3 or TRBV12-4; weak D call: TRBD1 (5 bases). This CDR3 has 16 amino acids. Trimming took off 0 bases at V and 4 bases at J, with 14 bases between the two ends. CDR3 DNA sequence: TGTGCCAGCAGTTTAGCGCAGGGTACTTTGGCAGATACGCAGTATTTT. Protein product: CASSLAQGTLADTQYF.

This clonotype came up a few times. The chain links TRBV12-3 or TRBV12-4 to TRBJ2-2, with D possibly TRBD1 on 5 matching bases. CDR3 length: 16 residues. Trimming stripped 2 bases from V and 0 bases from J, with 10 bases between. CDR3 sequence (DNA): TGTGCCAGCAGTTTAAGGCGACAGTCGAACACCGGGGAGCTGTTTTTT. Translation: CASSLRRQSNTGELFF.